This T cell receptor beta chain was recorded in a study of CD8+ T cells in alopecia areata. With V trimmed by 9 bases and J by 7 bases, 9 bases remained unmatched. Germline assignment: CDR1 SNHLY and CDR2 FYNNEI. This CDR3 is 13 amino acids long. Broader study findings: Sequencing of scalp tissue also captures the resident alphabeta T cells of normal skin.

This clone has more than one count but fewer than ten. What it binds is unknown. cDNA serving as the sequencing template came from extracted, reverse transcribed RNA. Method: immunoSEQ multiplex PCR; TCRdb's copy keeps in-frame clones and lacks some. Of approximately 89,000 clones listed, approximately 50% are singletons. The TCR was taken from a human donor with alopecia areata. The gene calls are TRBV2 and TRBJ2-1, with 7 bases fitting TRBD1. The sequenced material came from NKG2D-high CD8+ T cells sorted from blood. The CDR3 coding sequence is TGTGCCAGAGGACAGGAGTCGTCAAATGAGCAGTTCTTC. Translated, it gives CARGQESSNEQFF.